These 14 T cell receptor beta chains were all obtained from the same sample, sequenced in a study of T cell responses to AZD1222 COVID-19 vaccine. Repertoires were generated with immunoSEQ multiplex PCR, while TCRdb's copy carries only in-frame clones and drops some. The table has 130,000 or so clones, about 85% seen once. This specimen consisted of peripheral blood, obtained 28 days after the second AZD1222 dose. These receptors originate from an adult who received the AZD1222 COVID-19 vaccine.

This chain joins TRBV7-2 and TRBJ1-6; the D gene is possibly TRBD1 (5 bases). This CDR3 spans 14 amino acids. Germline V lookup: CDR1 SGHTA, CDR2 FQGNSA. Trimming cost V 5 bases and J 6 bases, with 11 bases left between them. CDR3 coding DNA: TGTGCCAGCAGCGGCCGCAGGGCTAATTCACCCCTCCACTTT. It encodes CASSGRRANSPLHF.

DNA for the CDR3: TGTGCCTGGGGGCACCATCAGCCCCAGCATTTT. This translates into CAWGHHQPQHF. The chain has TRBV30 and TRBJ1-5; no reliable D call. V was clipped by 5 bases and J by 5 bases, with 7 bases between them. The germline gives CDR1 GTSNPN, CDR2 SVGIG (reference sequence). The CDR3 loop spans 11 amino acids.

The rearrangement uses TRBV5-4 and TRBJ2-7; TRBD1 matches at 11 bases. CDR1 and CDR2 from the germline V gene are SGHNT and YYREEE (reference sequence). V lost 0 bases, J lost 3 bases, and 2 bases stayed unmatched. There are 15 residues in the CDR3. This CDR3 reads CASSLGTGGIYEQYF. Written as DNA, the CDR3 is TGTGCCAGCAGCTTGGGGACAGGGGGCATCTACGAGCAGTACTTC.

This clone was seen just once. The gene calls are TRBV11-2 and TRBJ2-5; D is possibly TRBD2 (5 bases). Germline V CDR1 and CDR2: SGHAT, FQNNGV. The CDR3 has 16 amino acids. With 0 bases removed from V and 2 bases from J, the gap between germline ends came to 13 bases. CDR3 nucleotides: TGTGCCAGCAGCTTAGATCTGCGGCGGAGGCAAGAGACCCAGTACTTC. It yields the protein CASSLDLRRRQETQYF.

This chain joins TRBV5-8 and TRBJ1-2; unclear D gene. The CDR3 is 11 amino acids. The V gene lost 6 bases and the J gene lost 7 bases, with 10 bases spanning the gap. Germline CDR1 is SGHTS and CDR2 is YDEGEE. In DNA, the CDR3 is TGTGCCAGCAAGTCTGTTCTTGGCTACACCTTC. Its protein product is CASKSVLGYTF.

The gene calls are TRBV4-3 and TRBJ2-5; D gene uncertain. Per germline, CDR1 LGHNA and CDR2 YSLEER. Trimming removed 3 bases from V and 5 bases from J, with 10 bases in between. The CDR3 consists of 13 residues. CDR3 sequence reads: CASSQGLGETQYF. DNA for the CDR3: TGCGCCAGCAGCCAGGGTTTGGGGGAGACCCAGTACTTC.

The V and J genes are TRBV6-2 or TRBV6-3 and TRBJ1-5; D is undetermined. V dropped 5 bases and J dropped 3 bases, with 8 bases sitting between them. Germline V gene lookup returns CDR1 MNHEY and CDR2 SVGEGT. The CDR3 covers 13 residues. DNA for the CDR3: TGTGCCAGCAGTCAGGAGTCCAATCAGCCCCAGCATTTT. Translated: CASSQESNQPQHF.

This clone was counted only a few times. The CDR3 nucleotides are TGTGCCAGCAGTTACCGAGGAGTCCAGAACACTGAAGCTTTCTTT. Encoded protein: CASSYRGVQNTEAFF. The V call is TRBV6-2 or TRBV6-3, the J call TRBJ1-1; D gene unclear. The length of the CDR3 is 15 residues. The V gene lost 2 bases and the J gene lost 1 base, with 11 bases spanning the gap. Germline V lookup: CDR1 MNHEY, CDR2 SVGEGT.

The chain couples TRBV25-1 to TRBJ1-1; 7 bases align to TRBD1. The CDR3 totals 14 residues. The germline V gene encodes CDR1 MGHDK and CDR2 SYGVNS. After removal of 6 bases from V and 1 base from J, the junction contained 5 bases not matched to a gene. CDR3 protein: CASRRQGRNTEAFF. The DNA for the CDR3 is TGTGCCAGCAGAAGACAGGGACGGAACACTGAAGCTTTCTTT.

The rearrangement links TRBV5-1 to TRBJ1-2, with 10 bases identical to TRBD1. CDR3 length equals 15 residues. Germline values: CDR1 SGHRS, CDR2 YFSETQ. V lost 0 bases, J lost 8 bases, and 7 bases stayed unmatched. The CDR3 DNA sequence: TGCGCCAGCAGCTTGGCGGGACAGGGGATATTGGGCTACACCTTC. It yields the protein CASSLAGQGILGYTF. Variable domain in full (rest from reference TRBV5-1 and TRBJ1-2): KAGVTQTPRYLIKTRGQQVTLSCSPISGHRSVSWYQQTPGQGLQFLFEYFSETQRNKGNFPGRFSGRQFSNSRSEMNVSTLELGDSALYLCASSLAGQGILGYTFGSGTRLTVV.

The V gene is TRBV19, the J gene TRBJ1-5; D unresolved. Germline assignment: CDR1 LNHDA and CDR2 SQIVND (reference sequence). V lost 0 bases and J lost 0, with 6 bases in between. The length of the CDR3 is 15 residues. The CDR3 nucleotides read TGTGCCAGTAGTATAGATCGGAATAGCAATCAGCCCCAGCATTTT. Its protein is CASSIDRNSNQPQHF.

The chain recombines TRBV6-5 with TRBJ1-1; maybe TRBD1 (5 bases). This CDR3 has 14 amino acids. Germline V CDR1 and CDR2: MNHEY, SVGAGI. Trimming left V 7 bases short and J 0 bases short, with 12 bases between. DNA of the CDR3: TGTGCCAGCACCCTTGGGACGGTGAACACTGAAGCTTTCTTT. Its protein is CASTLGTVNTEAFF.

The chain employs TRBV9 and TRBJ2-1, with a weak D call TRBD1 (6 bases). This CDR3 comprises 15 residues. CDR1 is SGDLS, CDR2 YYNGEE, per germline. Trimming removed 0 bases from V and 4 bases from J, with 11 bases in between. For the CDR3, the DNA is TGTGCCAGCAGCGTAGGACAGGCCGCTTACAATGAGCAGTTCTTC. Its translation: CASSVGQAAYNEQFF.

This clone was seen just once. This chain uses TRBV29-1 with TRBJ2-1; 7 nucleotides line up with TRBD1. The CDR3 is 16 residues long. Germline assignment: CDR1 SQVTM and CDR2 ANQGSEA. V lost 2 bases and J lost 4; bases outside the gene matches: 11. The CDR3 protein is CSVETRRDRAYNEQFF. The DNA of the CDR3 is TGCAGCGTTGAAACCCGCCGGGACAGAGCTTACAATGAGCAGTTCTTC.